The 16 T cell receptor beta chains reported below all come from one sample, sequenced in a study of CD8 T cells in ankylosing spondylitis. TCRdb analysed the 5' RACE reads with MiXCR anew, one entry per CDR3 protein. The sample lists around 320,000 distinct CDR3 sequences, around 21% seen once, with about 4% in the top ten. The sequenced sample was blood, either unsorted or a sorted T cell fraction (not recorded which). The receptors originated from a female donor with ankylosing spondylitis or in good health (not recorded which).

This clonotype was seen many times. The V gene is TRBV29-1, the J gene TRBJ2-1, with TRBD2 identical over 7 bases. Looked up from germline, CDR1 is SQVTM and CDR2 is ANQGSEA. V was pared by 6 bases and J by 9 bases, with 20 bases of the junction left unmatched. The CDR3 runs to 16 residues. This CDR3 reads CSVALRGRGGRGEQFF. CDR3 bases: TGCAGCGTCGCCCTGCGGGGGAGAGGCGGTCGGGGTGAGCAGTTCTTC.

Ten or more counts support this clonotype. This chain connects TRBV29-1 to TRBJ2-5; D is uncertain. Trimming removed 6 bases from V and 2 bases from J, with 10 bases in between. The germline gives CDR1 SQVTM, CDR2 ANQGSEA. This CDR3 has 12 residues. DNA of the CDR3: TGCAGCGTGCTGACTTATCAAGAGACCCAGTACTTC. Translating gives CSVLTYQETQYF. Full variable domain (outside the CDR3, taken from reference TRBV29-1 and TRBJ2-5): SAVISQKPSRDICQRGTSLTIQCQVDSQVTMMFWYRQQPGQSLTLIATANQGSEATYESGFVIDKFPISRPNLTFSTLTVSNMSPEDSSIYLCSVLTYQETQYFGPGTRLLVL.

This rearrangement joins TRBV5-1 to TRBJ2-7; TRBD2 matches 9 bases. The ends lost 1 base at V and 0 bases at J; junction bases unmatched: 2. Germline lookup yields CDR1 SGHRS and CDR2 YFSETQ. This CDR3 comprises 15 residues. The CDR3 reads CASSLRTSASYEQYF. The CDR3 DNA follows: TGCGCCAGCAGCTTGCGGACTAGCGCCTCCTACGAGCAGTACTTC.

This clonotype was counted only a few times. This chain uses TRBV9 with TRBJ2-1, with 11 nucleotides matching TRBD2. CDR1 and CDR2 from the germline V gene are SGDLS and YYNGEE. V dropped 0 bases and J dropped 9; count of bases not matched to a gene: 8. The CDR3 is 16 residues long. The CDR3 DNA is TGTGCCAGCAGCGTAGGTCTAGCGGGAGGTGGTAGTGAGCAGTTCTTC. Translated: CASSVGLAGGGSEQFF.

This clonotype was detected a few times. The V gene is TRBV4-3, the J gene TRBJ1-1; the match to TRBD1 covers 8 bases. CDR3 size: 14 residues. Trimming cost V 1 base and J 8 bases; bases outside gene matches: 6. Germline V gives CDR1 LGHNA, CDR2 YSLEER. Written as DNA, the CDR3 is TGCGCCAGCAGCCAAGGGGGTGGGACAGGAGAAGCTTTCTTT. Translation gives CASSQGGGTGEAFF.

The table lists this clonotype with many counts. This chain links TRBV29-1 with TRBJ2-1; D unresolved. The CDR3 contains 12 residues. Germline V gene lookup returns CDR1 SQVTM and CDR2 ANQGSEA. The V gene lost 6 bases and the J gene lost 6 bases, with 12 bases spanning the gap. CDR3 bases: TGCAGCGTCCCTGAGGATCCCAATGAGCAGTTCTTC. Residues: CSVPEDPNEQFF.

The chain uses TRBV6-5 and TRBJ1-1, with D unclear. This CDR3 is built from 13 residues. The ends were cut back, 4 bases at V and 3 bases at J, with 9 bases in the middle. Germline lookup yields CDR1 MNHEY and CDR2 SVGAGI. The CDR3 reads CASSSLAYTEAFF. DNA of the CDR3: TGTGCCAGCAGTTCGTTAGCCTACACTGAAGCTTTCTTT.

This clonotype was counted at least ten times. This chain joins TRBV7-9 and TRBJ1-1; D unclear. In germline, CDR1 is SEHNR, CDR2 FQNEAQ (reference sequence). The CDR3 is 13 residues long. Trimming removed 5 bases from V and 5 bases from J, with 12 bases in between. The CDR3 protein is CASSPSGRTEAFF. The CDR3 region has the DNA TGTGCCAGCAGCCCCTCTGGGAGGACTGAAGCTTTCTTT.

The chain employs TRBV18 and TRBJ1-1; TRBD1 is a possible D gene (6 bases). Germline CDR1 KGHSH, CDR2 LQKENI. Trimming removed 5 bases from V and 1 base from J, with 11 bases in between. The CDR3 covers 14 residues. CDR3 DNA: TGTGCCAGCTCATCAGAGGGGGGGAACACTGAAGCTTTCTTT. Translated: CASSSEGGNTEAFF.

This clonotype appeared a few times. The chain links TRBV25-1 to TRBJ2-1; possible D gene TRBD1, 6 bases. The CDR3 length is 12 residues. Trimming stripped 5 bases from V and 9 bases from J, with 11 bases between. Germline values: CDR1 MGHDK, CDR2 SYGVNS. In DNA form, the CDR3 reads TGTGCCAGCAGTAAGGTAGGGGGTGAGCAGTTCTTC. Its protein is CASSKVGGEQFF.

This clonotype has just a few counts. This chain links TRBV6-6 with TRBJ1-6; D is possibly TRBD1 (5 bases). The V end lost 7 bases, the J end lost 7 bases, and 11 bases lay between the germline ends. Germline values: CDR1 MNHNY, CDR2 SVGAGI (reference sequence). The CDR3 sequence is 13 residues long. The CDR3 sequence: CASMDTVNSPLHF. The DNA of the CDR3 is TGTGCCAGCATGGACACAGTCAATTCACCCCTCCACTTT.

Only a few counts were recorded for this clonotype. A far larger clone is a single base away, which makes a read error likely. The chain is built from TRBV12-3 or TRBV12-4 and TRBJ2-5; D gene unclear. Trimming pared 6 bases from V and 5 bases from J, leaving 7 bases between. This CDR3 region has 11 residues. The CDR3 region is CASRLRETQYF. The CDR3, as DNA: TGTGCCAGCAGGTTAAGGGAGACCCAGTACTTC.

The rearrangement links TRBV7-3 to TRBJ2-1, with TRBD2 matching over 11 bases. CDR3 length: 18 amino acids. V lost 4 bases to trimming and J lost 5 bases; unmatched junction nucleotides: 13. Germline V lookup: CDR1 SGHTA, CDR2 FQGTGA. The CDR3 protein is CASSYDGVAGGLNNEQFF. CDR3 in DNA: TGTGCCAGCAGCTACGACGGGGTAGCGGGAGGGCTTAACAATGAGCAGTTCTTC. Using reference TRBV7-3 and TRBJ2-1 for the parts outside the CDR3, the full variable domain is GAGVSQTPSNKVTEKGKYVELRCDPISGHTALYWYRQSLGQGPEFLIYFQGTGAADDSGLPNDRFFAVRPEGSVSTLKIQRTERGDSAVYLCASSYDGVAGGLNNEQFFGPGTRLTVL.

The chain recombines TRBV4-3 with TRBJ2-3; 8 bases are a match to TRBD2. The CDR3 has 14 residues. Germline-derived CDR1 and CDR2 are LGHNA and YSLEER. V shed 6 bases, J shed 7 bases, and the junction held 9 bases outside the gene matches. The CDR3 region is CASSRTGTSHTQYF. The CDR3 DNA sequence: TGCGCCAGCAGTCGGACCGGGACTAGTCATACGCAGTATTTT.

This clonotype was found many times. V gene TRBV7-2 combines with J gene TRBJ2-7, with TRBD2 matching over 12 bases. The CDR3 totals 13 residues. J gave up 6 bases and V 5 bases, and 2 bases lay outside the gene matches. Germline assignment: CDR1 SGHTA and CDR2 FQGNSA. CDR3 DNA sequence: TGTGCCAGCAGCGGGGGACTAGCGGGCGAGCAGTACTTC. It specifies CASSGGLAGEQYF.

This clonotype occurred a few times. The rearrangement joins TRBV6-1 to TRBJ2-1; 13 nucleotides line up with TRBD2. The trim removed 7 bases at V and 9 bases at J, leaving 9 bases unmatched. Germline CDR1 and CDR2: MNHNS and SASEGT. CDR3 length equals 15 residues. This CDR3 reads CASKIGLAGEGEQFF. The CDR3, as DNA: TGTGCCAGCAAAATAGGACTAGCGGGAGAGGGTGAGCAGTTCTTC.